This T cell receptor beta chain was recorded in a study of T cells after yellow fever vaccination. Background on the study: For low cell numbers, libraries were made with SMART-Seq v4 Ultra Low Input. Whole-study results and caveats: Weaker, the secondary response peaked sooner, at day 5 versus 15.

In germline, CDR1 is SGHTA, CDR2 FQGNSA. J lost 9 bases, V lost 4 bases, and 12 bases had no gene match. This CDR3 has 16 residues. For this clonotype: The antigen remains undetermined.

TCRdb passed the 5' RACE reads through MiXCR, listing each CDR3 protein once. The data contain 450,000 to 650,000 distinct CDR3 sequences, just over 20% of them singletons. The sequencing here drew on PBMCs, taken more than 20 days after the first yellow fever vaccination. The chain is built from TRBV7-2 and TRBJ2-1; 10 bases are a match to TRBD2. This clonotype was obtained from a man between 18 and 29 years old who received the YFV17D yellow fever vaccine. As DNA, the CDR3 is TGTGCCAGCAGCTCCAGCGGGGGGGCCTCGATCGGTGAGCAGTTCTTC. It yields the protein CASSSSGGASIGEQFF.